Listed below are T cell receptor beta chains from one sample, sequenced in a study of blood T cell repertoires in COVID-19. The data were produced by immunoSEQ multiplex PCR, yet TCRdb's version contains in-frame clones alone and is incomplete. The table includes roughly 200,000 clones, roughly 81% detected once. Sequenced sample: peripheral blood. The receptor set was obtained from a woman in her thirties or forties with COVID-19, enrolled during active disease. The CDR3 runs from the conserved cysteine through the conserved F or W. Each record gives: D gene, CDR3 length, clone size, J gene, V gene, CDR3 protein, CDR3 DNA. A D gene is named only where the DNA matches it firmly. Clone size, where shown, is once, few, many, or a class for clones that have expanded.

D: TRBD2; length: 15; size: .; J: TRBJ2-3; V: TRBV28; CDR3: CASSLGGRGTDTQYF; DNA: TGTGCCAGCAGCTTGGGCGGGAGAGGCACAGATACGCAGTATTTT
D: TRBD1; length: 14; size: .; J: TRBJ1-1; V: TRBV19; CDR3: CASRRGQGASGAFF; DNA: TGTGCCAGTAGACGTGGACAGGGGGCCTCTGGGGCTTTCTTT
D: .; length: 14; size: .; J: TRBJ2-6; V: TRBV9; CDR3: CASSVEPGANVLTF; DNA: TGTGCCAGCAGCGTAGAGCCTGGGGCCAACGTCCTGACTTTC
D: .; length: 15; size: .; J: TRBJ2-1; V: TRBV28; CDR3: CASKPDSGVYNEQFF; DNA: TGTGCCAGCAAACCGGACAGTGGGGTGTACAATGAGCAGTTCTTC
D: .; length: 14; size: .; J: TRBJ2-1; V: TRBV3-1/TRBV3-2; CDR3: CASSQAQGQGEQFF; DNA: TGTGCCAGCAGCCAAGCACAGGGCCAGGGTGAGCAGTTCTTC
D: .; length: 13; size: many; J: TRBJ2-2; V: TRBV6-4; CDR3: CASSERETGELFF; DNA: TGTGCCAGCAGTGAGAGGGAAACCGGGGAGCTGTTTTTT
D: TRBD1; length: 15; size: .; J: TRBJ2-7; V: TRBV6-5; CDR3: CASSLGTGINYEQYF; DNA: TGTGCCAGCAGTCTCGGGACAGGGATAAACTACGAGCAGTACTTC
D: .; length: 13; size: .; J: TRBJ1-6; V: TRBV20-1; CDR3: CSASYSESSPLHF; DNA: TGCAGTGCTAGTTACTCCGAAAGTTCACCCCTCCACTTT
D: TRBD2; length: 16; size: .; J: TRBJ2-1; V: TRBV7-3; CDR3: CASSLKASGEYNEQFF; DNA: TGTGCCAGCAGCTTAAAGGCTAGCGGGGAGTACAATGAGCAGTTCTTC
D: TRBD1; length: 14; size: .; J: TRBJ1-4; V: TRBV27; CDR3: CASGRDRTNEKLFF; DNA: TGTGCCAGCGGCCGGGACAGAACTAATGAAAAACTGTTTTTT